Below, 3 T cell receptor beta chains from the same sample are listed, as sequenced in a study of T cell repertoires in cytomegalovirus infection. Their recognized antigens are unknown. TCRdb used MiXCR to reprocess the reads, holding one entry per CDR3 protein. The repertoire has approximately 71,000 distinct CDR3 sequences, approximately 20% of them found once; the top ten carry 55% to 75%. Specimen: CD8+ T cells from cultured PBMCs, collected from culture after CMV antigen stimulation. The receptors originated from a human donor in good health (CMV status not recorded). Some clones in this sample may be carry-over from other donors' samples.

V usage is TRBV12-3 or TRBV12-4 and J usage is TRBJ2-3; D remains ambiguous. The CDR3 sequence is 13 residues long. Trimming removed 3 bases at V and 3 bases at J, with 7 bases between. Here the CDR3 DNA reads TGTGCCAGCAGTTTCGGCCTTACAGATACGCAGTATTTT. Protein sequence: CASSFGLTDTQYF.

In this sample, this clonotype turned up many times. This sequence joins TRBV4-3 and TRBJ1-6, with 10 bases matching TRBD1. The trim removed 4 bases at V and 10 bases at J, leaving 10 bases unmatched. Germline V gives CDR1 LGHNA, CDR2 YSLEER. The CDR3 loop spans 16 amino acids. In DNA form, the CDR3 reads TGCGCCAGCAGCCCGAACTTCCGGGACAGGGGATCACCCCTCCACTTT. The encoded protein is CASSPNFRDRGSPLHF.

The chain joins TRBV7-2 to TRBJ1-2; D is ambiguous. The CDR3 covers 12 residues. Germline CDR1 and CDR2: SGHTA and FQGNSA. The germline V and J ends were trimmed by 6 bases and 2 bases, with 7 bases remaining between them. The CDR3 loop reads CASRLGNYGYTF. The CDR3 DNA follows: TGTGCCAGCAGACTTGGGAACTATGGCTACACCTTC.